This T cell receptor beta chain was identified in a study of T cell repertoires in cytomegalovirus infection. At the level of the study: Matching HLA type, along with CMV infection, was indicated by public TCR beta signatures. Study-wide points: Carriers of CMV and the relevant HLA type were discriminated by public TCR beta frequency. Ex vivo, HLA-C-restricted CMV-specific TCR beta clonotypes prevailed over the rest of the response.

TCRdb processed the reads anew with MiXCR; each CDR3 protein has one entry. The profile shows roughly 500,000 distinct CDR3 sequences, roughly 12% of them singletons. This clonotype was seen ten or more times. Its antigen is still unknown. Looked up from germline, CDR1 is SGHDT and CDR2 is YYEEEE. The CDR3 sequence is 16 residues long. The trim removed 1 base at V and 7 bases at J, leaving 7 bases unmatched. This TCR came from a human donor in good health (CMV status not recorded). Some clones in this sample may be carry-over from other donors' samples. This chain links TRBV5-6 with TRBJ2-2; 10 bases align to TRBD1. Sequencing was done on a sample of PBMCs. Here the CDR3 reads CASSLPGQGVDGELFF. CDR3 in DNA: TGTGCCAGCAGCTTGCCCGGACAGGGGGTTGACGGGGAGCTGTTTTTT.